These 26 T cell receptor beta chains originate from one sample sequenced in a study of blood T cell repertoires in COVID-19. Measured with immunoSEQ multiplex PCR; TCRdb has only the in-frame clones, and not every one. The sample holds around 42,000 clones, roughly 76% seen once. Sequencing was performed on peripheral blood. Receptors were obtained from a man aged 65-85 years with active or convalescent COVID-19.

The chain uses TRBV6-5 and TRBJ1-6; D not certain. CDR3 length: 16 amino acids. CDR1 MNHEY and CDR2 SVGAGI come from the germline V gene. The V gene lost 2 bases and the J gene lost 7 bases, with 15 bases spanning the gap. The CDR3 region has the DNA TGTGCCAGCAGTTACACCAGACAATCTGGGAATTCACCCCTCCACTTT. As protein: CASSYTRQSGNSPLHF.

In DNA form, the CDR3 reads TGTGCCAGCGGGACAGGGGACTATGGCTACACCTTC. Translation: CASGTGDYGYTF. The gene calls are TRBV7-9 and TRBJ1-2, with 10 bases lining up with TRBD1. With 8 bases clipped from V and 3 bases from J, the junction kept 0 bases outside the gene matches. This CDR3 has 12 amino acids. CDR1 SEHNR and CDR2 FQNEAQ come from the germline V gene (reference sequence).

The CDR3, as DNA: TGCGCCAGCAGCCCGGGACTAGCGGGGGGGCCGGAAAAGGGTGAGCAGTTCTTC. This codes for CASSPGLAGGPEKGEQFF. The chain has TRBV5-1 and TRBJ2-1, with 16 bases aligning to TRBD2. CDR3 length equals 18 residues. Trimming at V came to 4 bases and at J to 9 bases, leaving 13 bases not matched to a gene. Looked up from germline, CDR1 is SGHRS and CDR2 is YFSETQ.

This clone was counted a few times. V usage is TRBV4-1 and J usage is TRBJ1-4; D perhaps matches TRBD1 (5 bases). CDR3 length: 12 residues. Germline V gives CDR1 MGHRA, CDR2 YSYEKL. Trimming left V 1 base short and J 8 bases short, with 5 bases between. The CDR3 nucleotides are TGCGCCAGCAGCCAAGGGGGCGAAAAACTGTTTTTT. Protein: CASSQGGEKLFF.

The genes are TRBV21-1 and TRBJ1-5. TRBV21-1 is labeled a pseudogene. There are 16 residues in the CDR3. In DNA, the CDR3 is TGTGCCAGCAAAGGCGCCGGGACTTCCGAGTTGGGTCCCCAGCATTTT. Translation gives CASKGAGTSELGPQHF.

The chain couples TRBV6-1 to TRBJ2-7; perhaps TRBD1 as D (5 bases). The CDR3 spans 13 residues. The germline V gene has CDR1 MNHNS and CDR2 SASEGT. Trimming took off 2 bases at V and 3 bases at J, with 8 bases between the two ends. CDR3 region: CASSESGRYEQYF. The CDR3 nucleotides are TGTGCCAGCAGTGAATCAGGGCGCTACGAGCAGTACTTC.

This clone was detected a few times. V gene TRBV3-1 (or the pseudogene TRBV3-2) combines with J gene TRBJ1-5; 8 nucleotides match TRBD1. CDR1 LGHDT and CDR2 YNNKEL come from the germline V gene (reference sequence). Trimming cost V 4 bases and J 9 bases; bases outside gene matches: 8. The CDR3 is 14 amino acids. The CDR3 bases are TGTGCCAGCAGCCCTGGACAGGGAATCCTGCCCCAGCATTTT. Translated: CASSPGQGILPQHF.

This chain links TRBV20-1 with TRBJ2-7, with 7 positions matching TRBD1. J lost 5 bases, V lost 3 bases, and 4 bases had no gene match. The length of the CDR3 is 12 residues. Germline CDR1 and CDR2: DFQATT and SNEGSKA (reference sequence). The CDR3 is CSASGDRDEQYF. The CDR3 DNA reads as TGCAGTGCTAGTGGCGACAGGGACGAGCAGTACTTC.

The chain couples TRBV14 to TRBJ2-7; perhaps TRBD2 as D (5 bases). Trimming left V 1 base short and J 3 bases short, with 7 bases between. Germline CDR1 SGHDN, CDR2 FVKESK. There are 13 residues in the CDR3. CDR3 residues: CASSQGRGYEQYF. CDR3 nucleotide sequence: TGTGCCAGCAGCCAAGGACGGGGCTACGAGCAGTACTTC.

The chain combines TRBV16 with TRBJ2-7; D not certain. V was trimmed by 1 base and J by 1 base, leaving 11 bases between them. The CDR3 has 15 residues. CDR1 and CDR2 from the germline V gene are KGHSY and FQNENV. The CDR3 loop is CASSQLRVQSYEQYF. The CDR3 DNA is TGTGCCAGCAGCCAATTACGGGTTCAGTCCTACGAGCAGTACTTC.

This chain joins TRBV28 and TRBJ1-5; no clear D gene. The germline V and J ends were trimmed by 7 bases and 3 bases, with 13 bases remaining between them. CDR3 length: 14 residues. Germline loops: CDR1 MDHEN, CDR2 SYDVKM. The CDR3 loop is CASNIQTPNQPQHF. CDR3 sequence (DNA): TGTGCCAGCAATATCCAGACACCCAATCAGCCCCAGCATTTT. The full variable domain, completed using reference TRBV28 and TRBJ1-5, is DVKVTQSSRYLVKRTGEKVFLECVQDMDHENMFWYRQDPGLGLRLIYFSYDVKMKEKGDIPEGYSVSREKKERFSLILESASTNQTSMYLCASNIQTPNQPQHFGDGTRLSIL.

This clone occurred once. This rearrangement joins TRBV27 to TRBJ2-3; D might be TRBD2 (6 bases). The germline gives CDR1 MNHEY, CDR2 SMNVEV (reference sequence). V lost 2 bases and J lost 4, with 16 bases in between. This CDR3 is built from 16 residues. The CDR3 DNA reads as TGTGCCAGCAGTTTAAGGGGTCTAGCGTCTGCAGATACGCAGTATTTT. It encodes CASSLRGLASADTQYF.

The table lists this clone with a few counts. CDR3 nucleotides: TGTGCCTGGAGTAAGCATCCGAGCGAGCAGTACTTC. Protein product: CAWSKHPSEQYF. The V gene is TRBV30, the J gene TRBJ2-7; D is uncertain. CDR3 length: 12 amino acids. Germline V CDR1 and CDR2: GTSNPN, SVGIG (reference sequence). V was clipped by 2 bases and J by 6 bases, with 11 bases between them. The full variable domain, in which reference TRBV30 and TRBJ2-7 provide the parts outside the CDR3, is SQTIHQWPATLVQPVGSPLSLECTVEGTSNPNLYWYRQAAGRGLQLLFYSVGIGQISSEVPQNLSASRPQDRQFILSSKKLLLSDSGFYLCAWSKHPSEQYFGPGTRLTVT.

The CDR3 coding sequence is TGCGCCAGCAGCGACGACAAAAGCAACACCGGGGAGCTGTTTTTT. Its protein product is CASSDDKSNTGELFF. The chain has TRBV5-1 and TRBJ2-2, with D uncertain. This CDR3 has 15 amino acids. Trimming left V 4 bases short and J 2 bases short, with 12 bases between. The germline gives CDR1 SGHRS, CDR2 YFSETQ.

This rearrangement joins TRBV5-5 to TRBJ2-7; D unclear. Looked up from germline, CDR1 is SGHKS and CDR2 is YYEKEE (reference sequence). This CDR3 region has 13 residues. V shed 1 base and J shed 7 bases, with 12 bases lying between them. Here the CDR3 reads CASSLQLPREQYF. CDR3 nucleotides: TGTGCCAGCAGCTTGCAGTTACCGAGGGAGCAGTACTTC.

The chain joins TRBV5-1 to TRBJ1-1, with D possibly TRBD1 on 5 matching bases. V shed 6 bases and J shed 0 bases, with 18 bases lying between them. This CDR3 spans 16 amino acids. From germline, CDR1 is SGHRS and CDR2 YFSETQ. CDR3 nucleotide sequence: TGCGCCAGCATGATGGGGTTGGGGCACATGAACACTGAAGCTTTCTTT. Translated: CASMMGLGHMNTEAFF.

For the CDR3, the DNA is TGCGCCAGCAGCTTAGGACAGGGGAATGGTGTGCACACTGAAGCTTTCTTT. Translation: CASSLGQGNGVHTEAFF. The V and J genes are TRBV5-1 and TRBJ1-1; 9 nucleotides align to TRBD1. Trimming at V came to 2 bases and at J to 3 bases, leaving 11 bases not matched to a gene. Germline CDR1 is SGHRS and CDR2 is YFSETQ. This CDR3 has 17 residues.

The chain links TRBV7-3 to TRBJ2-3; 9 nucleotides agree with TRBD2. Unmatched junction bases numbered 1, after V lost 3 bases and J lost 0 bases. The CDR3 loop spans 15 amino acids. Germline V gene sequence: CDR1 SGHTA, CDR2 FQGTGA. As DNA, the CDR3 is TGTGCCAGCAGCTTTGCGGGGGGGAGCACAGATACGCAGTATTTT. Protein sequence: CASSFAGGSTDTQYF.

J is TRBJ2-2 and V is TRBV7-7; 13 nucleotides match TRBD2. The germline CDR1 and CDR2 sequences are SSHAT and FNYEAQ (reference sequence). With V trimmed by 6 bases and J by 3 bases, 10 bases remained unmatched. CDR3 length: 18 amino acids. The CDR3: CASRPGTSGTQYTGELFF. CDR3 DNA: TGTGCCAGCAGACCCGGGACTAGCGGGACCCAATACACCGGGGAGCTGTTTTTT.

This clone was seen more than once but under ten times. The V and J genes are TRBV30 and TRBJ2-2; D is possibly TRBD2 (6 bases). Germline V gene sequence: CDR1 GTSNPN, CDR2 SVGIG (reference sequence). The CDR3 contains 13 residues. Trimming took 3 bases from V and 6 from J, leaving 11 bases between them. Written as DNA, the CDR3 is TGTGCCTGGAGCAGGAGGGAGGCCGGGGAGCTGTTTTTT. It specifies CAWSRREAGELFF.

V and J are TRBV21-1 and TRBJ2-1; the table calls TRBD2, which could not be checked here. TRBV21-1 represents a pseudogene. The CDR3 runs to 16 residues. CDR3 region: CASRGGGTPGPKGKFF. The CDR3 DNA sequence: TGTGCCAGCAGAGGGGGGGGAACACCCGGGCCTAAGGGGAAGTTCTTC.

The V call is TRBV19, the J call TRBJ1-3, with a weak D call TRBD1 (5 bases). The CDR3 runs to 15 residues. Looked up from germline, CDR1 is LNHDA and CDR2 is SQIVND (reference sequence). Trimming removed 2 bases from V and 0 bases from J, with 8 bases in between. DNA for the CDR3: TGTGCCAGTAGTATAAGGGGCATCTCTGGAAACACCATATATTTT. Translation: CASSIRGISGNTIYF.

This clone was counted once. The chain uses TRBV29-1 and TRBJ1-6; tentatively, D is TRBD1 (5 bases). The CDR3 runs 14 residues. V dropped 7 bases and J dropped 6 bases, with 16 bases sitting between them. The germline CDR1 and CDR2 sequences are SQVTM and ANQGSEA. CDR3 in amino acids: CSAPLSGGNSPLHF. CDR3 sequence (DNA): TGCAGCGCTCCTCTAAGCGGGGGTAATTCACCCCTCCACTTT.

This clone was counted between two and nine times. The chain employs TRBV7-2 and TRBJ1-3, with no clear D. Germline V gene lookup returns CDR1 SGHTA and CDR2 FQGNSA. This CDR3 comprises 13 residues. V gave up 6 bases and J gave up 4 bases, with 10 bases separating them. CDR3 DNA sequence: TGTGCCAGCAGTTCCTCCGGGGGAAACACCATATATTTT. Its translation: CASSSSGGNTIYF.

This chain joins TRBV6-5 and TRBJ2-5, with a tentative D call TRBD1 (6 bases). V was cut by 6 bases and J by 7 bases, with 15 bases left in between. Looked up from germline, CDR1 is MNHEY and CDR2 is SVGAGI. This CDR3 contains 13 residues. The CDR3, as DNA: TGTGCCAGCAGCGCAACAGGGAAAGTGACCCAGTACTTC. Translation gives CASSATGKVTQYF.

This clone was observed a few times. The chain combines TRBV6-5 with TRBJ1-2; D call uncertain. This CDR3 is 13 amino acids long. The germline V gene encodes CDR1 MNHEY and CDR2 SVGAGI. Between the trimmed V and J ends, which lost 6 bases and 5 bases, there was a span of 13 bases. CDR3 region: CASRSTDGYGYTF. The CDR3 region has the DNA TGTGCCAGCAGGTCGACCGACGGGTATGGCTACACCTTC.